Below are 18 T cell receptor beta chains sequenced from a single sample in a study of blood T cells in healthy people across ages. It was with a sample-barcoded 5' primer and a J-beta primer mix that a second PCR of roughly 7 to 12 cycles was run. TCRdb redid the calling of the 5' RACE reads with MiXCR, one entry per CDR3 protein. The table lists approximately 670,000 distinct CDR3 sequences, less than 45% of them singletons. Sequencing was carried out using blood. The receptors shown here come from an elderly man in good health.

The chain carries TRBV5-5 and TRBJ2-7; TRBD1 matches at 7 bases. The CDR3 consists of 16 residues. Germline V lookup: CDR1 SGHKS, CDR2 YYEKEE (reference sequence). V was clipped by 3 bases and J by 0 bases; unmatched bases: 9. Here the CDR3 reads CASSSKTGTVSYEQYF. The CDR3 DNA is TGTGCCAGCAGCTCAAAAACCGGGACAGTCTCCTACGAGCAGTACTTC.

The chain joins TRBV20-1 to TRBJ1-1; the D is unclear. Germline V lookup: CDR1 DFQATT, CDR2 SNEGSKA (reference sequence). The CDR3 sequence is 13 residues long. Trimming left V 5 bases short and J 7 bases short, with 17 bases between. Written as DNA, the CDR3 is TGCAGTGCTTGGATTTTTCGGATGAATGAAGCTTTCTTT. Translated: CSAWIFRMNEAFF.

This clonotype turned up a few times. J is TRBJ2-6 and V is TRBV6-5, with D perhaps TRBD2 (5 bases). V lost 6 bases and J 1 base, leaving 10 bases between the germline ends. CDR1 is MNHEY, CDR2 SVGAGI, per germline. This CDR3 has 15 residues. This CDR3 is CASRMDFSGANVLTF. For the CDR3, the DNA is TGTGCCAGCAGGATGGACTTTTCTGGGGCCAACGTCCTGACTTTC.

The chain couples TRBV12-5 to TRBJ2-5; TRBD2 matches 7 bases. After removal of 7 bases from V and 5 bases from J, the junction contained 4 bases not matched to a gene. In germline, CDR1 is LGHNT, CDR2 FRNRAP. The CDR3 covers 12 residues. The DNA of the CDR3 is TGTGCTAGTGCCCCCGGGGGGGAGACCCAGTACTTC. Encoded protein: CASAPGGETQYF.

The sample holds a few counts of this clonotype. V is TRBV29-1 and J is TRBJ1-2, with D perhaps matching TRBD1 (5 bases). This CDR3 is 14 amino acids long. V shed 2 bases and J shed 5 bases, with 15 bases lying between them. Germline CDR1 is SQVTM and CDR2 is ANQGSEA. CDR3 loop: CSVETEGIKYGYTF. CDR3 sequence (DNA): TGCAGCGTTGAAACAGAGGGGATTAAGTATGGCTACACCTTC.

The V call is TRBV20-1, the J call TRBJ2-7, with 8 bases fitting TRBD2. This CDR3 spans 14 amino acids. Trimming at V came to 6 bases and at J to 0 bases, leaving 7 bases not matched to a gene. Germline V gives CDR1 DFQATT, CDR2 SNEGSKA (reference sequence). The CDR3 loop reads CSAETSGASYEQYF. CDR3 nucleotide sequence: TGCAGTGCGGAAACTAGCGGCGCCTCCTACGAGCAGTACTTC.

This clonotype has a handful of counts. CDR3 in amino acids: CASSSLGRVYGYTF. Here the CDR3 DNA reads TGTGCCAGCAGTTCGCTCGGACGGGTGTATGGCTACACCTTC. The rearrangement uses TRBV6-2 or TRBV6-3 and TRBJ1-2; D call uncertain. Trimming left V 4 bases short and J 5 bases short, with 14 bases between. Per the germline V gene, CDR1 is MNHEY and CDR2 is SVGEGT. The CDR3 contains 14 residues.

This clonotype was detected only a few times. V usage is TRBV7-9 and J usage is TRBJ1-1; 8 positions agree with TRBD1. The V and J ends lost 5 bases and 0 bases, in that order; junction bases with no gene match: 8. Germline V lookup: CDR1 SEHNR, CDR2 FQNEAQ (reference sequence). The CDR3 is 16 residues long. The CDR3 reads CASSTQGANMNTEAFF. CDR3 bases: TGTGCCAGCAGCACCCAGGGGGCAAACATGAACACTGAAGCTTTCTTT.

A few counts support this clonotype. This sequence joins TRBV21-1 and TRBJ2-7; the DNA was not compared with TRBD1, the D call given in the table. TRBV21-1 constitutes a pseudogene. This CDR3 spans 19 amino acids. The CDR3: CASIIRDRVVGTSPNEQYF. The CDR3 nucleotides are TGTGCCAGCATTATCCGGGACAGGGTCGTCGGGACTAGCCCCAACGAGCAGTACTTC.

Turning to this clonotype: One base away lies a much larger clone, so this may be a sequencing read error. CDR3 DNA sequence: TGCAGTGCTTTAACTAGCACCTCCTACAATGAGCAGTTCTTC. This gives the protein CSALTSTSYNEQFF. This sequence joins TRBV20-1 and TRBJ2-1; tentatively, D is TRBD2 (6 bases). The CDR3 length is 14 residues. Between the trimmed V and J ends, which lost 5 bases and 0 bases, there was a span of 11 bases. Germline V CDR1 and CDR2: DFQATT, SNEGSKA (reference sequence).

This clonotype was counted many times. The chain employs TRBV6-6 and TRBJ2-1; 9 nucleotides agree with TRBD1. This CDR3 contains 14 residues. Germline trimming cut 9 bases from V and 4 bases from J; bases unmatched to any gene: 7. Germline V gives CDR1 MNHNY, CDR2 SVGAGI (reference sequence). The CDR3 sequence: CASTTGTGYNEQFF. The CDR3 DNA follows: TGTGCCAGTACGACCGGGACAGGGTACAATGAGCAGTTCTTC.

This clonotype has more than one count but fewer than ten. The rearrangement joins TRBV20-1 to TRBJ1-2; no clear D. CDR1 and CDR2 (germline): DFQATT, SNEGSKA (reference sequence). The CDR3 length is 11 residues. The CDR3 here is CRFKWDLAYTF. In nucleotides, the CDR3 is TGCAGGTTTAAGTGGGATCTTGCCTACACCTTC.

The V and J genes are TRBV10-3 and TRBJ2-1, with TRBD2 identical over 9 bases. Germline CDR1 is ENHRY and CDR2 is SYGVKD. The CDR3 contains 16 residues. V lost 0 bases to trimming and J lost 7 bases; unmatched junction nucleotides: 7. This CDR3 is CAISESLAGVLNEQFF. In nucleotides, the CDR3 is TGTGCCATCAGTGAGTCGTTAGCGGGGGTTTTAAATGAGCAGTTCTTC.

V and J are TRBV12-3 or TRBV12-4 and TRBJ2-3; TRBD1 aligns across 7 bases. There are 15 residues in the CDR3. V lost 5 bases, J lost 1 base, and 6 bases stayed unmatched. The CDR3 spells CASSPMGTGTDTQYF. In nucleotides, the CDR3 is TGTGCCAGCAGTCCAATGGGGACAGGCACAGATACGCAGTATTTT.

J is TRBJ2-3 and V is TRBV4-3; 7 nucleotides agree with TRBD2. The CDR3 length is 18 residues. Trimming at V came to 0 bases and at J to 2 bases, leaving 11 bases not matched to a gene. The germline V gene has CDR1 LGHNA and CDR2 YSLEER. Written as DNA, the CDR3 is TGCGCCAGCAGCCAAGATCGGAGGACTAGTGTTTACACAGATACGCAGTATTTT. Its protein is CASSQDRRTSVYTDTQYF.

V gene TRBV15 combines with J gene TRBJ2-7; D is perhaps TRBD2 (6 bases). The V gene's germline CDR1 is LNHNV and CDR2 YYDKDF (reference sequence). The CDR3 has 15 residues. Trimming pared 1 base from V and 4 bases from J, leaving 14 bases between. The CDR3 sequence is CATSRGVADDYEQYF. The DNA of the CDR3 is TGTGCCACCAGCAGAGGGGTAGCGGATGATTACGAGCAGTACTTC.

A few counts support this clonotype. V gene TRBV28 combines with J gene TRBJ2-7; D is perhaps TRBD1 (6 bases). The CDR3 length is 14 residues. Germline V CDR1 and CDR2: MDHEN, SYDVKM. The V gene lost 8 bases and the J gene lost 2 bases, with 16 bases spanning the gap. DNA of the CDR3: TGTGCCAGCCTCAACCAGGGGATCGCCTACGAGCAGTACTTC. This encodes CASLNQGIAYEQYF.

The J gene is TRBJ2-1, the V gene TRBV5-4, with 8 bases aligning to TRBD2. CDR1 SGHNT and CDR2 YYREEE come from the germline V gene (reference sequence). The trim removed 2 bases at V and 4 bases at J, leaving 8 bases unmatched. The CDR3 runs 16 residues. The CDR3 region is CASSFPGGAAYNEQFF. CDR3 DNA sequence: TGTGCCAGCAGCTTCCCGGGGGGGGCAGCTTACAATGAGCAGTTCTTC.